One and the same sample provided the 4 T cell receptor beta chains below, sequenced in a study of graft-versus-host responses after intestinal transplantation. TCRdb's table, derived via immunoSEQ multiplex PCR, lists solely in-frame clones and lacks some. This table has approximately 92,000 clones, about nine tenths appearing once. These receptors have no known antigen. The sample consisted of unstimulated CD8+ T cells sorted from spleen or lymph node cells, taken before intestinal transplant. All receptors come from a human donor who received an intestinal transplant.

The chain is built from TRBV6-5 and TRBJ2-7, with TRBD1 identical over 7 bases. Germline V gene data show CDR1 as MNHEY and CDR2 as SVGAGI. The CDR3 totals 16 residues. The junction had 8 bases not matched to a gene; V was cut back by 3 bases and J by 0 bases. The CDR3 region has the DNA TGTGCCAGCAGTTATTCTTCGACAGGGTCCTCCTACGAGCAGTACTTC. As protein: CASSYSSTGSSYEQYF.

The CDR3, as DNA: TGTGCCAGCAGCTTACGACAAAGAAAGGTGAACACTGAAGCTTTCTTT. The encoded protein is CASSLRQRKVNTEAFF. The gene calls are TRBV7-3 and TRBJ1-1, with D uncertain. This CDR3 comprises 16 residues. V lost 2 bases to trimming and J lost 0 bases, with 13 bases between them. The germline CDR1 and CDR2 sequences are SGHTA and FQGTGA.

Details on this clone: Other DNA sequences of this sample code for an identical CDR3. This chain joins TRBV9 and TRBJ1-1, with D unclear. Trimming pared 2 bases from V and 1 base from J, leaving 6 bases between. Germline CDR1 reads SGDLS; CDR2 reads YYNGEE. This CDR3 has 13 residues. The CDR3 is CASSVGKNTEAFF. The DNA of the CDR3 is TGTGCCAGCAGCGTCGGCAAGAACACTGAAGCTTTCTTT.

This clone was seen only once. CDR3 residues: CASSPSGGANNEQFF. CDR3 DNA: TGTGCCAGCAGCCCCAGCGGGGGGGCGAACAATGAGCAGTTCTTC. V gene TRBV6-4 combines with J gene TRBJ2-1, with 10 bases identical to TRBD2. This CDR3 spans 15 amino acids. Germline CDR1 reads MRHNA; CDR2 reads SNTAGT. Trimming at V came to 6 bases and at J to 5 bases, leaving 7 bases not matched to a gene.